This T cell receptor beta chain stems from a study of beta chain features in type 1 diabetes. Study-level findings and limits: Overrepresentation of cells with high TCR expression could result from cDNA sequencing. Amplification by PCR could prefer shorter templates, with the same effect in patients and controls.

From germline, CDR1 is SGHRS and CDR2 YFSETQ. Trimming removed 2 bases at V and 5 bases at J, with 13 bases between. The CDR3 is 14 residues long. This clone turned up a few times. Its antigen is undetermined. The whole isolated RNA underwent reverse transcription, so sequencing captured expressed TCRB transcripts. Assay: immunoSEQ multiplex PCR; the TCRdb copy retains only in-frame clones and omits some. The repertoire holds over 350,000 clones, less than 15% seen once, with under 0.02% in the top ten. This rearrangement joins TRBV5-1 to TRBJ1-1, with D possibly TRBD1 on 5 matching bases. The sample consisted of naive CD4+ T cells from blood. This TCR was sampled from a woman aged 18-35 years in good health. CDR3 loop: CASSLEGGGTEAFF. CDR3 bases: TGCGCCAGCAGCTTAGAGGGTGGGGGGACTGAAGCTTTCTTT. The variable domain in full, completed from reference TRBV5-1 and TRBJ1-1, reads KAGVTQTPRYLIKTRGQQVTLSCSPISGHRSVSWYQQTPGQGLQFLFEYFSETQRNKGNFPGRFSGRQFSNSRSEMNVSTLELGDSALYLCASSLEGGGTEAFFGQGTRLTVV.